The rows below give T cell receptor beta chains drawn from one sample of a study of PD-L1 blockade in urothelial cancer. Data came from immunoSEQ multiplex PCR; TCRdb stores just in-frame clones and leaves some out. This sample carries some 120,000 clones, around nine tenths of them seen once, and the ten largest clones take around 1.7%. The specimen was PBMCs, collected around atezolizumab (anti-PD-L1) treatment. Every receptor here comes from a man between 60 and 70 years old with urothelial cancer. Each CDR3 is given with its conserved first and last residue. Each record gives: J gene, clone size, V gene, D gene, CDR3 protein, CDR3 DNA. D genes are given only for firm matches. Clone size is stated in some rows and not others, as once, few, many or a class when expanded.

J: TRBJ2-3; size: -; V: TRBV5-4; D: -; CDR3: CASSPSSTDTQYF; DNA: TGTGCCAGCAGCCCGAGTAGCACAGATACGCAGTATTTT
J: TRBJ2-3; size: -; V: TRBV28; D: TRBD1; CDR3: CASHRDRTTDTQYF; DNA: TGTGCCAGTCACCGGGACAGGACCACAGATACGCAGTATTTT
J: TRBJ1-1; size: -; V: TRBV5-4; D: TRBD1; CDR3: CASSLAGTVASEAFF; DNA: TGTGCCAGCAGCTTGGCCGGGACAGTAGCTTCTGAAGCTTTCTTT
J: TRBJ1-4; size: -; V: TRBV15; D: -; CDR3: CATSRTVNEKLFF; DNA: TGTGCCACCAGCAGAACAGTAAATGAAAAACTGTTTTTT
J: TRBJ1-3; size: -; V: TRBV9; D: -; CDR3: CASQTGPGNTIYF; DNA: TGTGCCAGTCAAACAGGCCCTGGAAACACCATATATTTT
J: TRBJ2-6; size: -; V: TRBV5-1; D: -; CDR3: CASSFSGDSGANVLTF; DNA: TGCGCCAGCAGCTTTTCAGGGGACTCTGGGGCCAACGTCCTGACTTTC
J: TRBJ1-1; size: -; V: TRBV5-6; D: TRBD1; CDR3: CASSLEQGATTEAFF; DNA: TGTGCCAGCAGCTTGGAACAGGGGGCGACCACTGAAGCTTTCTTT
J: TRBJ1-6; size: -; V: TRBV19; D: TRBD1; CDR3: CASSTGQGPPYNSPLHF; DNA: TGTGCCAGTAGTACGGGACAGGGCCCACCCTATAATTCACCCCTCCACTTT
J: TRBJ1-5; size: once; V: TRBV2; D: TRBD1; CDR3: CASRRGGLQPQHF; DNA: TGTGCCAGCAGGAGAGGGGGCCTGCAGCCCCAGCATTTT
J: TRBJ2-5; size: -; V: TRBV27; D: TRBD1; CDR3: CASKTGGGETQYF; DNA: TGTGCCAGCAAAACAGGGGGCGGGGAGACCCAGTACTTC
J: TRBJ1-5; size: -; V: TRBV28; D: -; CDR3: CASSPPEQGVGQPQHF; DNA: TGTGCCAGCAGCCCCCCCGAACAGGGAGTTGGGCAGCCCCAGCATTTT
J: TRBJ1-2; size: -; V: TRBV13; D: TRBD1; CDR3: CASSYGGQYGYTF; DNA: TGTGCCAGCAGCTACGGGGGACAGTATGGCTACACCTTC
J: TRBJ1-2; size: -; V: TRBV2; D: TRBD1; CDR3: CASSEERDRAPRYGYTF; DNA: TGTGCCAGCAGTGAAGAACGAGACAGGGCGCCTCGGTATGGCTACACCTTC
J: TRBJ2-7; size: once; V: TRBV9; D: TRBD1; CDR3: CASSVEGAREQYF; DNA: TGTGCCAGCAGCGTCGAGGGGGCGCGCGAGCAGTACTTC
J: TRBJ2-4; size: -; V: TRBV4-1; D: -; CDR3: CASSQDGFIQYF; DNA: TGCGCCAGCAGCCAAGACGGGTTCATTCAGTACTTC